This T cell receptor beta chain was captured in a study of blood T cell repertoires in COVID-19. Turning to the study itself: The origin of the acute and convalescent COVID-19 samples was the United States, Italy and Spain.

Germline lookup yields CDR1 SGHRS and CDR2 YFSETQ. V was clipped by 0 bases and J by 8 bases, with 9 bases between them. CDR3 length: 13 residues. Seattle's cohort entered during active infection and was followed longitudinally. Here immunoSEQ multiplex PCR was the method, and the copy in TCRdb shows in-frame clones only, minus some. The sample records over 70,000 clones, 90% being singletons. Sequencing was carried out using peripheral blood. The chain joins TRBV5-1 to TRBJ2-1; D gene uncertain. The clonotype comes from a man younger than 35 with COVID-19, enrolled during active disease. The CDR3 sequence is CASSLEPGYEQFF. The CDR3 DNA reads as TGCGCCAGCAGCTTGGAACCGGGTTATGAGCAGTTCTTC.